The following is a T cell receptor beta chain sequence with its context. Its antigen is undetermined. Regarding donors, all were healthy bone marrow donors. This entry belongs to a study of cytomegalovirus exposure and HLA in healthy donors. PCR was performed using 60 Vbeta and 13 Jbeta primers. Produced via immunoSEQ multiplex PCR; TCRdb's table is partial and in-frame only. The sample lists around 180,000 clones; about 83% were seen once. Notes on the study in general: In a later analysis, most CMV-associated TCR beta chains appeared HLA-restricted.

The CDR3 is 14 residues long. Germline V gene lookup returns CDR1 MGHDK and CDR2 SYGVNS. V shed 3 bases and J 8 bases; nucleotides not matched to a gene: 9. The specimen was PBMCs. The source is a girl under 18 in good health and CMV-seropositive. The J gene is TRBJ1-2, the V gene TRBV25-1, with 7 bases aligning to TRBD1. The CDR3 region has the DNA TGTGCCAGCAGTGATCTCCAGGGGGGCCAAGGCTACACCTTC. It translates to CASSDLQGGQGYTF.